This TCR beta chain was identified in a study of blood T cells in healthy people across ages. J gave up 5 bases and V 4 bases, and 2 bases lay outside the gene matches. The CDR3 covers 14 residues. Germline V gives CDR1 SQVTM, CDR2 ANQGSEA. A second about 6 to 12 cycle PCR used barcoded and J-beta primers. One entry per CDR3 protein results from TCRdb running MiXCR on the 5' RACE reads. The sample lists about 650,000 distinct CDR3 sequences, roughly 32% occurring once. This clonotype was observed a handful of times. Source material: blood. This sequence joins TRBV29-1 and TRBJ2-3; 14 nucleotides agree with TRBD2. This sequence was found in a woman older than 75 in good health. CDR3 nucleotides: TGCAGCGTTGCCGGACTAGCGGGGGGAGATACGCAGTATTTT. Translation gives CSVAGLAGGDTQYF.